The T cell receptor beta chain described here comes from a study of shared clonotypes between healthy human individuals. Study observations and caveats: Clonotype sharing among donors, it was expected, would be affected by sequencing depth.

Profiled with immunoSEQ multiplex PCR; TCRdb holds only in-frame clones, not every one. The sample has 500,000 to 700,000 clones; about 95% are singletons. Germline V gives CDR1 SGDLS, CDR2 YYNGEE. Between the trimmed V and J ends, which lost 3 bases and 0 bases, there was a span of 9 bases. The CDR3 runs to 15 residues. To note about this clone: Its antigen is currently unknown.

Terminally differentiated effector memory CD45RA+ cells were excluded from the naive CD8 cells, which were CD45RO-negative and positively selected for CCR7. The chain combines TRBV9 with TRBJ1-4; no clear D gene. The specimen was naive CD8+ T cells sorted from blood. The TCR was taken from a woman in her twenties or thirties in good health. The CDR3 DNA reads as TGTGCCAGCAGCGCGGACGGCGCAACTAATGAAAAACTGTTTTTT. Amino acid sequence: CASSADGATNEKLFF.